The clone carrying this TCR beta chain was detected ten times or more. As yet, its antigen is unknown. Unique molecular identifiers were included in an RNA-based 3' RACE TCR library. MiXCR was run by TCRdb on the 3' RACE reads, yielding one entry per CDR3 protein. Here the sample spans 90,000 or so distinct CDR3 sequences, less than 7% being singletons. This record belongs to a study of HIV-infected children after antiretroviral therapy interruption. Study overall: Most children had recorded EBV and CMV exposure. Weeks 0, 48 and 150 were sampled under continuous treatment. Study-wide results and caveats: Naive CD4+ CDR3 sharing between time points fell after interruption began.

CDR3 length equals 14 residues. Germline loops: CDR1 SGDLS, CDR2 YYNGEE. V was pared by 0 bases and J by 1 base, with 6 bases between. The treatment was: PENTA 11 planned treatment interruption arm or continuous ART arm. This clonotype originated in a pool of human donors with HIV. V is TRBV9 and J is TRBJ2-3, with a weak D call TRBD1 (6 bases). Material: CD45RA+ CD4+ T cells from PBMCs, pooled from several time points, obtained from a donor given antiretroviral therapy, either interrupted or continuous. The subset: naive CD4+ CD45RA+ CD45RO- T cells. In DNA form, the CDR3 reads TGTGCCAGCAGCGTAGGGACAGGCACAGATACGCAGTATTTT. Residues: CASSVGTGTDTQYF. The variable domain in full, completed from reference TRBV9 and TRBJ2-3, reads DSGVTQTPKHLITATGQRVTLRCSPRSGDLSVYWYQQSLDQGLQFLIQYYNGEERAKGNILERFSAQQFPDLHSELNLSSLELGDSALYFCASSVGTGTDTQYFGPGTRLTVL.